The clone carrying this T cell receptor (beta chain) was found many times. Antigen specificity is unknown. The source of the sample is a study of spatial heterogeneity in lung cancer. Study information: Each time, sequencing found more beta-chain sequences than alpha-chain sequences.

Regarding the study as a whole: It was found that expanded intratumoral alpha and beta TCR counts tracked tumor mutation counts.

Time point in this sample: sample taken at primary tumor resection. The sequenced material consisted of unsorted whole RNA from tumor, nontumor lung or frozen PBMC. Trimming took 3 bases from V and 7 from J; bases not matched to a gene: 8. Germline CDR1 SGDLS, CDR2 YYNGEE. The CDR3 runs 15 residues. A unique molecular identifier was carried by every single TCR cDNA molecule. In TCRdb, the 5' RACE reads were re-called with MiXCR into one record per CDR3 protein. This sample has fewer than 20,000 distinct CDR3 sequences, with around 7% found just once. The receptor's source is a female donor with early-stage non-small cell lung cancer. The chain has TRBV9 and TRBJ2-1; TRBD2 agrees at 9 bases. Specimen: lung tumor tissue, collected at surgery. The CDR3 here is CASSAAGGPENEQFF. Here the CDR3 DNA reads TGTGCCAGCAGCGCCGCGGGGGGGCCCGAAAATGAGCAGTTCTTC.